This TCR beta chain is from a study of neurological immune-mediated disorders. Findings and limits, study-wide: Sharing of CDR3 amino acid sequences among expanded clones across subjects was absent, suggesting private repertoires in all groups. The most TCR clonal expansion was seen in HTLV-1-associated myelopathy, whereas the least was seen in multiple sclerosis, below the level in healthy controls.

This CDR3 comprises 13 residues. Trimming removed 5 bases at V and 4 bases at J, with 12 bases between. Germline V CDR1 and CDR2: SGHAT, FQDESV (reference sequence). Template-switch 5'RACE cDNA synthesis added a 10-nucleotide unique molecular identifier. TCRdb itself ran the 5' RACE reads through MiXCR, one entry per CDR3 protein. This table holds more than 15,000 distinct CDR3 sequences, about 15% found once. In its sample, this clonotype was seen many times. Its antigen remains unidentified. Unsorted libraries came from 2 million PBMCs stored at -80 °C. This chain connects TRBV11-1 to TRBJ2-7, with D tentatively TRBD1 (5 bases). This clonotype originated in a man in his 60s with HTLV-1-associated myelopathy (HAM/TSP). Sequencing used PBMCs. As DNA, the CDR3 is TGTGCCAGCAGCCCTCGACAGACTTACGAGCAGTACTTC. Its translation: CASSPRQTYEQYF.